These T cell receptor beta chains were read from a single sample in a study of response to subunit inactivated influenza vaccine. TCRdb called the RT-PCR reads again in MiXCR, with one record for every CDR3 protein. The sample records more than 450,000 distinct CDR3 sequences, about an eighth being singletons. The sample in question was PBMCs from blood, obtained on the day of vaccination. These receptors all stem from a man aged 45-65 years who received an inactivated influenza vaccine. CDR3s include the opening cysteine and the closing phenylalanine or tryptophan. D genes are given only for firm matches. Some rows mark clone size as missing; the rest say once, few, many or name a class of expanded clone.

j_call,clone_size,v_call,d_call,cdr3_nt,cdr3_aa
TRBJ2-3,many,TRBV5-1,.,TGCGCCAGCAGCTTACCGACAACCCCTAGCACAGATACGCAGTATTTT,CASSLPTTPSTDTQYF
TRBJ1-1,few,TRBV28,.,TGTGCCAGCAGTTTTAATAGTAAAGGGGTTGGTACTGAAGCTTTCTTT,CASSFNSKGVGTEAFF
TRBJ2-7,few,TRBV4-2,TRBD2,TGTGCCAGCAGCCAAGAGTGGACTAGCGGTTACGAGCAGTACTTC,CASSQEWTSGYEQYF
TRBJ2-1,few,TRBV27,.,TGTGCCATTGGGAACAGAGACTACAATGAGCAGTTCTTC,CAIGNRDYNEQFF
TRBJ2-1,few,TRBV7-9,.,TGTGCCAGCAGCGGCCCGGGTCCCCCATCCTACAATGAGCAGTTCTTC,CASSGPGPPSYNEQFF
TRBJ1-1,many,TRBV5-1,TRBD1,TGCGCCAGCAGCTTGGTTCGTACAGGGGCCGGGGACACTGAAGCTTTCTTT,CASSLVRTGAGDTEAFF
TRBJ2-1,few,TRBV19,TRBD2,TGTGCCAGTAGTACCGGACTAGCGGGAGGGGGATCCTACAATGAGCAGTTCTTC,CASSTGLAGGGSYNEQFF
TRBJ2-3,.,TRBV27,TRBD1,TGTGCCAGCAGTCCTTCGGGACAGATCACAGATACGCAGTATTTT,CASSPSGQITDTQYF
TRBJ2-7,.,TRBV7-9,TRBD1,TGTGCCAGCAGCCTCCGGGACAGGCCTTACGAGCAGTACTTC,CASSLRDRPYEQYF
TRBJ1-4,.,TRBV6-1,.,TGTGCCAGCAGAGACCGGGCCGCGGGTGAAAAACTGTTTTTT,CASRDRAAGEKLFF
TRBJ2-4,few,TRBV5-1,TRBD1,TGCGCCAGCAGCTTGGAGGGTGGACAGGGGGCTATAAACATTCAGTACTTC,CASSLEGGQGAINIQYF
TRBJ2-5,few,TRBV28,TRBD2,TGTGCCAGCAGAGCGGGAATTCTTCAAGAGACCCAGTACTTC,CASRAGILQETQYF
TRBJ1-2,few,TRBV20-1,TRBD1,TGCAGTGCACCACTTTGGGACAGCGCCTCTAACTATGGCTACACCTTC,CSAPLWDSASNYGYTF
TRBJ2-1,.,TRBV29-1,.,TGCAGCGTTGCTTGGGGGGTCGTGCAGTTCTTC,CSVAWGVVQFF
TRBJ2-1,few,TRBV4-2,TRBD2,TGTGCCAGGAGGAGAGACAGCGGGAACAATGAGCAGTTCTTC,CARRRDSGNNEQFF
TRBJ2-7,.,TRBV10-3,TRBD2,TGTGCCATCAGTGAGTCGGTGGCACTAGCGGGCTGGTACGAGCAGTACTTC,CAISESVALAGWYEQYF
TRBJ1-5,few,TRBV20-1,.,TGCGGCTCGGGGGGTTTTGGCAATCAGCCCCAGCATTTT,CGSGGFGNQPQHF
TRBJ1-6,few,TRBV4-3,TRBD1,TGCGCCAGCAGCATGCGACAGGGGGGGAATTCACCCCTCCACTTT,CASSMRQGGNSPLHF
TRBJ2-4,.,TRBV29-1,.,TGCAGCGTTGAAGCCGAAGGGGGGGTAAACATTCAGTACTTC,CSVEAEGGVNIQYF
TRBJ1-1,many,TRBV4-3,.,TGCGCCAGCAGCCAAGCGAGGCTGGGGATCACTGAAGCTTTCTTT,CASSQARLGITEAFF
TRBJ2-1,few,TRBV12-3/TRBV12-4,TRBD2,TGTGCCAGCAGTTTGATGAGTCTAGCGGGATTTCTGTCCAATGAGCAGTTCTTC,CASSLMSLAGFLSNEQFF
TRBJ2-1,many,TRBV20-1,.,TGCAGTGCTAGACTGTCTAGCGAAAGCTACAATGAGCAGTTCTTC,CSARLSSESYNEQFF
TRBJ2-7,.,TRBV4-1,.,TGCGCCAGCAGCCAGGAGTGGACAGCGAGCTCCTACGAGCAGTACTTC,CASSQEWTASSYEQYF
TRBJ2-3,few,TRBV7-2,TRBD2,TGTGCCAGCATGAGCGGGAGGAGGGCAGATACGCAGTATTTT,CASMSGRRADTQYF
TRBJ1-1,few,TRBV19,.,TGTGCCAGTAGTATACGGCGGGGGGTCACTGAAGCTTTCTTT,CASSIRRGVTEAFF
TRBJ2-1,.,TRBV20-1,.,TGCAGTGCTGAGGTGGGGAAGCAGTTCTTC,CSAEVGKQFF
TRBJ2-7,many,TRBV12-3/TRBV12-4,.,TGTGCCAGCAGTCTCTCGACAGGCCCCCCCTCCTACGAGCAGTACTTC,CASSLSTGPPSYEQYF
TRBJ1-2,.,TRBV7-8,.,TGTGCCAGCAGCGGCGGGAGTTCCTTCGGCTACACCTTC,CASSGGSSFGYTF
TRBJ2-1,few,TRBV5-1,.,TGCGCCAGCAGCCTGACCGGGACCAATATGGGCAATGAGCAGTTCTTC,CASSLTGTNMGNEQFF
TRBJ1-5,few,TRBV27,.,TGTGCCAGCAGTATCCTAACAGGCGCGCCCCAGCATTTT,CASSILTGAPQHF
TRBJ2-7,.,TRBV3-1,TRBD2,TGTGCCAGCAGCCAAGAGGGACTAGCACGGGAGCAGTACTTC,CASSQEGLAREQYF
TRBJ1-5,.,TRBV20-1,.,TGCAGTGCCACAAGCCGTCTTGATAGCAATCAGCCCCAGCATTTT,CSATSRLDSNQPQHF
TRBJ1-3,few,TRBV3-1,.,TGTGCCAGCAGCCAAGAGCGCGGAAACACCATATATTTT,CASSQERGNTIYF
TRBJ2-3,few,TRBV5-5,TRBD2,TGTGCCAGCAGCTTGTACCCTAGCGGGCCCACAGATACGCAGTATTTT,CASSLYPSGPTDTQYF
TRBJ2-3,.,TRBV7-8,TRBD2,TGTGCCAGCAGCTTAGGAGGACTAGTGGCGGCTAGCACAGATACGCAGTATTTT,CASSLGGLVAASTDTQYF
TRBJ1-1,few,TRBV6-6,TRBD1,TGTGCCAGCAGGACAGGGAGGACTGAAGCTTTCTTT,CASRTGRTEAFF
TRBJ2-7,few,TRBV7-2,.,TGTGCCAGCAGCTTAGTTCGGTCGGGCCCGAGCGAGCAGTACTTC,CASSLVRSGPSEQYF
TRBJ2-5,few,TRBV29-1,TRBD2,TGCAGCGTTGAATTAGGCGGGAGTATTGAAGAGACCCAGTACTTC,CSVELGGSIEETQYF
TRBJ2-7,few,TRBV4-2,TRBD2,TGTGCCAGCAGCCAAGAAGGGAGCGGGATCTATAGTGAGCAGTACTTC,CASSQEGSGIYSEQYF
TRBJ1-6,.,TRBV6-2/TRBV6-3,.,TGTGCCAGCACCATCGACAGGAATTTAATTTCACCCCTCCACTTT,CASTIDRNLISPLHF
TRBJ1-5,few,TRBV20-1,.,TGCAGTGCTGGCGGTCTGTTTAGCAATCAGCCCCAGCATTTT,CSAGGLFSNQPQHF
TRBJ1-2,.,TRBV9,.,TGTGCCAGCAGCCCCATCTTGGAAGGGGGCTACACCTTC,CASSPILEGGYTF
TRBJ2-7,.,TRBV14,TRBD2,TGTGCCAGCAGCCTCATAGCGGGGGCCGAGCAGTACTTC,CASSLIAGAEQYF
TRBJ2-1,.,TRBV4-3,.,TGCGCCAGCAGCCAAGATTACCGGAGTTTCAATGAGCAGTTCTTC,CASSQDYRSFNEQFF
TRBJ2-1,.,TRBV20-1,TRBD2,TGCAGTGCTAGGTCGCTAGCGGCCTTCAATGAGCAGTTCTTC,CSARSLAAFNEQFF
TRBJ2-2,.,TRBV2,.,TGTGCCACTACCAGGTCCGGGGAGCTGTTTTTT,CATTRSGELFF
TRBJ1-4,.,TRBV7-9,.,TGTGCCAGCAGCTCCGACCGAAAAACTAATGAAAAACTGTTTTTT,CASSSDRKTNEKLFF
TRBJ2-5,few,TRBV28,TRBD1,TGTGCCAGCAGTAACAGGGGGCTGGGAGAGACCCAGTACTTC,CASSNRGLGETQYF
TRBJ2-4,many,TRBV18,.,TGTGCCAGCGCCCCCCCGCAGGGAAGCAAAAACATTCAGTACTTC,CASAPPQGSKNIQYF
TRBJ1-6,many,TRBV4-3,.,TGCGCCAGCAGCCAAGATTATCCTGGTTCACCCCTCCACTTT,CASSQDYPGSPLHF
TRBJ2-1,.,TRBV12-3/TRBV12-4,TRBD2,TGTGCCAGCAGTTCCGGACTAGCGGGAGTGTATGAGCAGTTCTTC,CASSSGLAGVYEQFF
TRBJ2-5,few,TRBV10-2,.,TGCGCCAGCAGTGAGTCACGCGGAGTCCAAGAGACCCAGTACTTC,CASSESRGVQETQYF
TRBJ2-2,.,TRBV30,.,TGTGCCTGGATAGGACAGTTCTATACCGGGGAGCTGTTTTTT,CAWIGQFYTGELFF
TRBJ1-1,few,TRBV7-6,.,TGTGCCAGCAGCTTAGGGGCAGTCTTGAACACTGAAGCTTTCTTT,CASSLGAVLNTEAFF
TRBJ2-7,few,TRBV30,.,TGTGCCTGGAGTGTATCTGGCTACGAGCAGTACTTC,CAWSVSGYEQYF
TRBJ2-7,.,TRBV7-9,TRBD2,TGTGCCAGCAGCCGGACTAGCGGGAGCCACGAGCAGTACTTC,CASSRTSGSHEQYF
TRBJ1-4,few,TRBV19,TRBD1,TGTGCCAGTAGCACAACAGGGGCCCGAAATGAAAAACTGTTTTTT,CASSTTGARNEKLFF